The 29 T cell receptor beta chains reported below all come from one sample, sequenced in a study of blood T cell repertoires in COVID-19. The repertoire was sequenced with immunoSEQ multiplex PCR; TCRdb's copy has only in-frame clones and lacks some. The sample includes 150,000 to 200,000 clones, around 73% of them seen just once. Sequences were obtained from PBMCs or T cells enriched from blood (not recorded which). The receptors were gathered from a woman between 50 and 59 years old who had recovered from COVID-19.

The table lists this clone with a count of one. This chain links TRBV5-1 with TRBJ1-4, with D possibly matching TRBD1 (5 bases). The CDR3 consists of 15 residues. The V gene lost 3 bases and the J gene lost 8 bases, with 17 bases spanning the gap. The germline V gene encodes CDR1 SGHRS and CDR2 YFSETQ. CDR3 protein: CASSWGAGREEKLFF. For the CDR3, the DNA is TGCGCCAGCAGCTGGGGCGCCGGTAGGGAAGAAAAACTGTTTTTT.

V is TRBV6-4 and J is TRBJ2-1, with TRBD2 identical over 12 bases. Germline assignment: CDR1 MRHNA and CDR2 SNTAGT. V was clipped by 6 bases and J by 6 bases; unmatched bases: 12. This CDR3 comprises 17 residues. CDR3 region: CASSTVLTSGRINEQFF. The CDR3 DNA is TGTGCCAGCAGCACCGTTTTGACTAGCGGGAGAATCAATGAGCAGTTCTTC.

V is TRBV6-1 and J is TRBJ1-3; D remains ambiguous. V lost 4 bases, J lost 3 bases, and 16 bases lay in between. The CDR3 spans 16 residues. In germline, CDR1 is MNHNS, CDR2 SASEGT. The CDR3 bases are TGTGCCAGCAGTGCCCTTCTGGTAGACTATGGAAACACCATATATTTT. Protein product: CASSALLVDYGNTIYF.

The V call is TRBV5-4, the J call TRBJ2-4; 7 bases line up with TRBD1. The V gene's germline CDR1 is SGHNT and CDR2 YYREEE (reference sequence). The CDR3 extends over 16 amino acids. V lost 0 bases and J lost 0; bases outside the gene matches: 3. The CDR3 nucleotides are TGTGCCAGCAGCTTGGGGCAGGGGGTAGCCAAAAACATTCAGTACTTC. Protein product: CASSLGQGVAKNIQYF.

The genes are TRBV5-6 and TRBJ2-2, with 7 bases matching TRBD2. Germline assignment: CDR1 SGHDT and CDR2 YYEEEE. The CDR3 length is 16 residues. With V trimmed by 0 bases and J by 7 bases, 9 bases remained unmatched. CDR3 bases: TGTGCCAGCAGCTTGGTTCCCGCGGGAGCGGGCGGGGAGCTGTTTTTT. Its protein is CASSLVPAGAGGELFF.

The chain joins TRBV29-1 to TRBJ2-2, with 10 bases that match TRBD1. This CDR3 region has 13 residues. After removal of 4 bases from V and 6 bases from J, the junction contained 2 bases not matched to a gene. Germline CDR1 SQVTM, CDR2 ANQGSEA. The CDR3 DNA sequence: TGCAGCGTTGCCGGGACAGGGGCCGGGGAGCTGTTTTTT. As protein: CSVAGTGAGELFF.

This clone was seen at least ten times. V gene TRBV28 combines with J gene TRBJ1-2, with D maybe TRBD1 (5 bases). This CDR3 has 13 amino acids. V lost 3 bases and J lost 4, with 9 bases in between. Germline CDR1 is MDHEN and CDR2 is SYDVKM. The CDR3 DNA reads as TGTGCCAGCAGTTTTTGGCAGGGCTATGGCTACACCTTC. Translating gives CASSFWQGYGYTF.

V and J are TRBV19 and TRBJ1-1, with D tentatively TRBD1 (6 bases). The V and J ends lost 3 bases and 4 bases respectively, with 15 bases between them. The CDR3 has 15 residues. Germline V gene sequence: CDR1 LNHDA, CDR2 SQIVND (reference sequence). The CDR3 DNA reads TGTGCCAGTAGTATCACACAGGGCTGGAGCACTGAAGCTTTCTTT. As protein: CASSITQGWSTEAFF.

The chain uses TRBV7-9 and TRBJ2-5; possibly TRBD1 for D (5 bases). The CDR3 consists of 16 residues. V dropped 6 bases and J dropped 5 bases, with 22 bases sitting between them. Germline V gene sequence: CDR1 SEHNR, CDR2 FQNEAQ (reference sequence). The CDR3 DNA reads as TGTGCCAGCAGTATAGGGGCTCGCAGCCTTGGGGAGACCCAGTACTTC. Amino acids: CASSIGARSLGETQYF.

This sequence joins TRBV28 and TRBJ2-7, with 10 bases that match TRBD1. The ends lost 4 bases at V and 4 bases at J; junction bases unmatched: 7. CDR3 size: 15 residues. Germline V gene sequence: CDR1 MDHEN, CDR2 SYDVKM. The chain's CDR3 is CASSSGQGNIYEQYF. In DNA, the CDR3 is TGTGCCAGCAGTTCGGGACAGGGGAATATTTACGAGCAGTACTTC.

The CDR3 protein is CSASRPGVEAFF. CDR3 in DNA: TGCAGTGCTAGTCGGCCAGGTGTTGAAGCTTTCTTT. The chain links TRBV20-1 to TRBJ1-1; D unclear. The V end was cut by 3 bases, the J end by 7 bases, with 12 bases between. The germline V gene has CDR1 DFQATT and CDR2 SNEGSKA (reference sequence). There are 12 residues in the CDR3.

This sequence joins TRBV5-5 and TRBJ2-1, with a weak D call TRBD1 (6 bases). V dropped 3 bases and J dropped 8 bases, with 9 bases sitting between them. Germline CDR1 is SGHKS and CDR2 is YYEKEE (reference sequence). This CDR3 has 12 amino acids. The CDR3 here is CASSSAGDEQFF. The DNA of the CDR3 is TGTGCCAGCAGCTCCGCAGGGGATGAGCAGTTCTTC.

The V and J genes are TRBV7-3 and TRBJ2-5; 9 bases map to TRBD2. Germline V lookup: CDR1 SGHTA, CDR2 FQGTGA. The length of the CDR3 is 16 residues. V was pared by 5 bases and J by 5 bases, with 12 bases of the junction left unmatched. For the CDR3, the DNA is TGTGCCAGCAGCCAGGGCGGGAGGGGCGTAGGGGAGACCCAGTACTTC. As protein: CASSQGGRGVGETQYF.

This clone was counted once. This rearrangement joins TRBV6-5 to TRBJ2-3, with D possibly being TRBD2 (5 bases). With 0 bases removed from V and 4 bases from J, the gap between germline ends came to 11 bases. In germline, CDR1 is MNHEY, CDR2 SVGAGI. The length of the CDR3 is 15 residues. The CDR3 region is CASSYSKTIPDTQYF. CDR3 bases: TGTGCCAGCAGTTACTCAAAGACTATTCCAGATACGCAGTATTTT.

This clone was found a few times. V and J are TRBV10-1 and TRBJ1-4; TRBD1 aligns across 8 bases. This CDR3 is built from 14 residues. J gave up 7 bases and V 8 bases, and 9 bases lay outside the gene matches. Germline V gene lookup returns CDR1 WNHNN and CDR2 SYGVQD (reference sequence). This chain's CDR3 is CASGPGQAGEKLFF. The CDR3 DNA reads as TGCGCCAGCGGTCCGGGACAGGCGGGTGAAAAACTGTTTTTT.

This chain connects TRBV27 to TRBJ1-1; D possibly corresponds to TRBD1 (5 bases). Germline V CDR1 and CDR2: MNHEY, SMNVEV (reference sequence). Trimming stripped 2 bases from V and 6 bases from J, with 19 bases between. This CDR3 is 16 amino acids long. The CDR3 loop reads CASSLKQGSPSAEAFF. The CDR3 region has the DNA TGTGCCAGCAGTTTAAAGCAGGGCAGCCCTAGCGCTGAAGCTTTCTTT.

The rearrangement joins TRBV6-1 to TRBJ1-1; no clear D gene. Trimming took 3 bases from V and 0 from J, leaving 5 bases between them. Germline lookup yields CDR1 MNHNS and CDR2 SASEGT. The CDR3 runs 13 residues. The CDR3 loop reads CASSDWLNTEAFF. CDR3 DNA sequence: TGTGCCAGCAGTGATTGGCTGAACACTGAAGCTTTCTTT.

The rearrangement links TRBV19 to TRBJ1-2; D not certain. Trimming cost V 1 base and J 7 bases, with 7 bases left between them. This CDR3 has 12 residues. Looked up from germline, CDR1 is LNHDA and CDR2 is SQIVND (reference sequence). The DNA of the CDR3 is TGTGCCAGTAGTATAGTTGGGCGTGGCTACACCTTC. It specifies CASSIVGRGYTF. Full variable domain (remainder filled in from reference TRBV19 and TRBJ1-2): DGGITQSPKYLFRKEGQNVTLSCEQNLNHDAMYWYRQDPGQGLRLIYYSQIVNDFQKGDIAEGYSVSREKKESFPLTVTSAQKNPTAFYLCASSIVGRGYTFGSGTRLTVV.

The rearrangement uses TRBV11-2 and TRBJ1-6; D not certain. Trimming took 1 base from V and 9 from J, leaving 4 bases between them. The CDR3 has 12 amino acids. Germline V gene data show CDR1 as SGHAT and CDR2 as FQNNGV. The chain's CDR3 is CASSLASSPLHF. The CDR3 DNA is TGTGCCAGCAGCTTAGCCAGTTCACCCCTCCACTTT.

This clone appeared a few times. CDR3 sequence: CSVEEALGNTIYF. CDR3 sequence (DNA): TGCAGCGTTGAAGAAGCGCTTGGCAACACCATATATTTT. The rearrangement uses TRBV29-1 and TRBJ1-3; D not resolved. Germline loops: CDR1 SQVTM, CDR2 ANQGSEA. The CDR3 has 13 residues. The V end lost 0 bases, the J end lost 7 bases, and 10 bases lay between the germline ends. Based on the CDR3 plus reference TRBV29-1 and TRBJ1-3, the full variable domain is SAVISQKPSRDICQRGTSLTIQCQVDSQVTMMFWYRQQPGQSLTLIATANQGSEATYESGFVIDKFPISRPNLTFSTLTVSNMSPEDSSIYLCSVEEALGNTIYFGEGSWLTVV.

The chain has TRBV7-9 and TRBJ2-1; 12 bases fit TRBD2. The CDR3 spans 15 residues. Germline values: CDR1 SEHNR, CDR2 FQNEAQ (reference sequence). J gave up 7 bases and V 5 bases, and 6 bases lay outside the gene matches. The CDR3 coding sequence is TGTGCCAGCAGCCGTACTAGCGGGAGGTTGAATGAGCAGTTCTTC. It codes for CASSRTSGRLNEQFF.

The chain carries TRBV7-7 and TRBJ1-6, with D possibly matching TRBD1 (5 bases). CDR1 SSHAT and CDR2 FNYEAQ come from the germline V gene (reference sequence). The V end was cut by 4 bases, the J end by 6 bases, with 13 bases between. This CDR3 region has 15 residues. CDR3 region: CASSSGGHLNSPLHF. The DNA of the CDR3 is TGTGCCAGCAGCTCAGGTGGACACCTTAATTCACCCCTCCACTTT.

The CDR3 sequence is CASSPSGSSYEQYF. CDR3 DNA: TGTGCCAGCAGCCCTAGCGGGAGCTCCTACGAGCAGTACTTC. This chain uses TRBV3-1 (or the pseudogene TRBV3-2) with TRBJ2-7; 10 nucleotides match TRBD2. This CDR3 spans 14 amino acids. Trimming cost V 4 bases and J 0 bases; bases outside gene matches: 0. CDR1 is LGHDT, CDR2 YNNKEL, per germline (reference sequence).

The chain employs TRBV15 and TRBJ2-7; the D gene is possibly TRBD1 (5 bases). CDR3 length: 15 residues. Germline V gene lookup returns CDR1 LNHNV and CDR2 YYDKDF (reference sequence). The V and J ends lost 0 bases and 6 bases respectively, with 15 bases between them. The CDR3 DNA follows: TGTGCCACCAGCAGAGAAGCCACCCTGGGGCTCGAGCAGTACTTC. This sequence encodes CATSREATLGLEQYF.

V gene TRBV20-1 combines with J gene TRBJ1-2; D is uncertain. CDR1 is DFQATT and CDR2 is SNEGSKA in the germline V gene (reference sequence). Trimming removed 6 bases from V and 6 bases from J, with 11 bases in between. CDR3 length equals 11 residues. CDR3 sequence: CSALGRDGYTF. The CDR3 nucleotides read TGCAGTGCGCTAGGGCGGGATGGCTACACCTTC.

This chain links TRBV4-2 with TRBJ2-2, with 7 bases lining up with TRBD1. Per the germline V gene, CDR1 is LGHNA and CDR2 is YNFKEQ. The CDR3 covers 16 residues. The junction had 5 bases not matched to a gene; V was cut back by 3 bases and J by 1 base. The CDR3 DNA reads as TGTGCCAGCAGCCAGGCCGGGACAGTGAACACCGGGGAGCTGTTTTTT. The encoded protein is CASSQAGTVNTGELFF.

The chain uses TRBV28 and TRBJ1-2; 7 nucleotides line up with TRBD1. V lost 9 bases to trimming and J lost 7 bases; unmatched junction nucleotides: 5. CDR1 is MDHEN, CDR2 SYDVKM, per germline. The CDR3 covers 11 residues. The CDR3: CASLQGTGYTF. CDR3 nucleotide sequence: TGTGCCAGTTTACAGGGGACTGGCTACACCTTC.

V and J are TRBV18 and TRBJ2-6; a weak D match, TRBD1 (5 bases). The germline V gene encodes CDR1 KGHSH and CDR2 LQKENI. With 3 bases removed from V and 3 bases from J, the gap between germline ends came to 15 bases. The length of the CDR3 is 17 residues. Here the CDR3 reads CASSPLQGKVGANVLTF. The CDR3, as DNA: TGTGCCAGCTCACCCCTCCAGGGAAAAGTTGGGGCCAACGTCCTGACTTTC.

V gene TRBV10-1 combines with J gene TRBJ2-7; 7 nucleotides agree with TRBD1. V lost 10 bases, J lost 6 bases, and 15 bases stayed unmatched. This CDR3 comprises 14 residues. Germline V lookup: CDR1 WNHNN, CDR2 SYGVQD (reference sequence). The CDR3 loop reads CATRGSQTGTEQYF. In DNA form, the CDR3 reads TGCGCCACCAGAGGGTCCCAGACAGGGACCGAGCAGTACTTC.